One sample yielded the 18 T cell receptor beta chains listed below, sequenced in a study of T-cell reconstitution after alpha-beta-depleted transplantation in children. Unique molecular identifiers were incorporated into the prepared TCRbeta library. Via MiXCR, TCRdb re-called the PCR reads, giving one row per CDR3 protein. The table includes about 610,000 distinct CDR3 sequences, about 10% detected once. Sequenced material: PBMCs from the stem cell graft donor, taken from the stem cell graft. The receptor set was obtained from a human donor who donated a stem cell graft to a child with acute myeloid leukemia.

The V gene is TRBV4-2, the J gene TRBJ1-5, with D tentatively TRBD1 (5 bases). Trimming removed 0 bases at V and 4 bases at J, with 10 bases between. The CDR3 contains 15 residues. Germline CDR1 and CDR2: LGHNA and YNFKEQ. The CDR3 reads CASSQDREGNQPQHF. CDR3 coding DNA: TGTGCCAGCAGCCAAGACAGGGAGGGGAATCAGCCCCAGCATTTT.

The chain couples TRBV28 to TRBJ2-7; no clear D. The CDR3 length is 16 residues. Germline CDR1 MDHEN, CDR2 SYDVKM. Trimming removed 6 bases at V and 1 base at J, with 19 bases between. CDR3 bases: TGTGCCAGCAGGGACCGGGCCAGCGACCTTTCCTACGAGCAGTACTTC. Translating gives CASRDRASDLSYEQYF. The variable domain in full, completed from reference TRBV28 and TRBJ2-7, reads DVKVTQSSRYLVKRTGEKVFLECVQDMDHENMFWYRQDPGLGLRLIYFSYDVKMKEKGDIPEGYSVSREKKERFSLILESASTNQTSMYLCASRDRASDLSYEQYFGPGTRLTVT.

This clonotype came up a few times. The CDR3 is CASSAGLYEQYF. DNA for the CDR3: TGTGCCAGCAGTGCAGGACTCTACGAGCAGTACTTC. This rearrangement joins TRBV12-3 or TRBV12-4 to TRBJ2-7; D perhaps matches TRBD2 (5 bases). The ends were cut back, 5 bases at V and 3 bases at J, with 8 bases in the middle. The CDR3 runs to 12 residues.

This clonotype appeared many times. The genes are TRBV7-6 and TRBJ2-1; 7 nucleotides match TRBD2. There are 14 residues in the CDR3. Germline CDR1 and CDR2: SGHVS and FNYEAQ. Trimming cost V 5 bases and J 7 bases; bases outside gene matches: 8. DNA for the CDR3: TGTGCCAGCAGCCTGCAGCGGGACCGAAATGAGCAGTTCTTC. Its translation: CASSLQRDRNEQFF.

The rearrangement links TRBV14 to TRBJ2-5, with 8 bases lining up with TRBD2. Germline V gene sequence: CDR1 SGHDN, CDR2 FVKESK. V lost 4 bases, J lost 9 bases, and 10 bases stayed unmatched. The CDR3 totals 14 residues. CDR3 nucleotides: TGTGCCAGCAGCCCGGGACTCCCCGGGAGGGCCCAGTACTTC. Amino acids: CASSPGLPGRAQYF.

V usage is TRBV12-3 or TRBV12-4 and J usage is TRBJ2-2, with a weak D call TRBD2 (5 bases). V was pared by 3 bases and J by 3 bases, with 14 bases between. This CDR3 has 16 amino acids. CDR3: CASSFSPPGYTGELFF. The DNA for the CDR3 is TGTGCCAGCAGTTTTAGCCCCCCGGGATACACCGGGGAGCTGTTTTTT.

In the case of this clonotype: A read error may produce the germline difference seen at one junction end. This rearrangement joins TRBV5-1 to TRBJ2-1, with a possible D match to TRBD1 (5 bases). In germline, CDR1 is SGHRS, CDR2 YFSETQ. The CDR3 sequence is 13 residues long. The CDR3, as DNA: TGCGCCAGCAGCTTGTTGGGTGAAGGGGATAGGCTCTTC. Translating gives CASSLLGEGDRLF.

Only a few counts were recorded for this clonotype. The V and J genes are TRBV5-1 and TRBJ2-7; 7 bases agree with TRBD1. V was clipped by 6 bases and J by 3 bases; unmatched bases: 9. CDR1 is SGHRS, CDR2 YFSETQ, per germline. This CDR3 comprises 14 residues. The CDR3 bases are TGCGCCAGCACCCTGAGGGGGCCGGGCTACGAGCAGTACTTC. This gives the protein CASTLRGPGYEQYF.

This clonotype has a count of ten or more. The chain couples TRBV5-1 to TRBJ2-3, with 12 bases matching TRBD2. The CDR3 spans 19 residues. In germline, CDR1 is SGHRS, CDR2 YFSETQ. The J segment lost 5 bases and the V segment lost 4 bases, leaving 17 bases of the junction unmatched. The CDR3 DNA reads as TGCGCCAGCAGCGGAAAAAGGACTAGCGGGAACCCCGACGGAGATACGCAGTATTTT. This codes for CASSGKRTSGNPDGDTQYF.

This sequence joins TRBV29-1 and TRBJ2-3; unclear D gene. The CDR3 is 11 residues long. Germline lookup yields CDR1 SQVTM and CDR2 ANQGSEA. V was clipped by 8 bases and J by 4 bases, with 10 bases between them. The CDR3 spells CSPLSADTQYF. Written as DNA, the CDR3 is TGCAGCCCGCTCTCGGCAGATACGCAGTATTTT.

The V and J genes are TRBV5-1 and TRBJ2-6; 8 positions match TRBD2. Trimming removed 3 bases from V and 0 bases from J; junction bases left unmatched: 17. This CDR3 is 21 amino acids long. Germline loops: CDR1 SGHRS, CDR2 YFSETQ. In nucleotides, the CDR3 is TGCGCCAGCAGCTCCGGACTAGCCCCTCACGTGCCGAGCTCTGGGGCCAACGTCCTGACTTTC. Encoded protein: CASSSGLAPHVPSSGANVLTF.

Only a few counts were recorded for this clonotype. This sequence joins TRBV12-3 or TRBV12-4 and TRBJ1-1, with D possibly matching TRBD1 (6 bases). This CDR3 region has 15 residues. Trimming removed 5 bases from V and 0 bases from J, with 13 bases in between. CDR3 amino acids: CASSPRGGMNTEAFF. The CDR3 region has the DNA TGTGCCAGCAGTCCGAGGGGGGGTATGAACACTGAAGCTTTCTTT.

The chain joins TRBV28 to TRBJ1-5; D not resolved. V was cut by 1 base and J by 2 bases, with 9 bases left in between. CDR1 is MDHEN, CDR2 SYDVKM, per germline. This CDR3 is built from 15 residues. CDR3 in amino acids: CASSLFTGGNQPQHF. In DNA, the CDR3 is TGTGCCAGCAGTTTATTTACGGGAGGCAATCAGCCCCAGCATTTT.

The V gene is TRBV27, the J gene TRBJ2-7; a weak D match, TRBD2 (6 bases). V was cut by 4 bases and J by 3 bases, with 16 bases left in between. CDR1 and CDR2 from the germline V gene are MNHEY and SMNVEV (reference sequence). The CDR3 spans 15 residues. The DNA of the CDR3 is TGTGCCAGCAGTTACAGAGGCGGGGCTGGCTACGAGCAGTACTTC. This codes for CASSYRGGAGYEQYF.

This clonotype was seen ten or more times. V usage is TRBV11-1 and J usage is TRBJ1-1, with TRBD1 identical over 7 bases. This CDR3 has 16 amino acids. Trimming cost V 6 bases and J 0 bases; bases outside gene matches: 10. Germline V lookup: CDR1 SGHAT, CDR2 FQDESV (reference sequence). CDR3 nucleotide sequence: TGTGCCAGCAGTACAGGGACAGCTAACATGAACACTGAAGCTTTCTTT. Translated, it gives CASSTGTANMNTEAFF. Using reference TRBV11-1 and TRBJ1-1 for the parts outside the CDR3, the full variable domain is EAEVAQSPRYKITEKSQAVAFWCDPISGHATLYWYRQILGQGPELLVQFQDESVVDDSQLPKDRFSAERLKGVDSTLKIQPAELGDSAMYLCASSTGTANMNTEAFFGQGTRLTVV.

The table lists this clonotype with a few counts. V gene TRBV9 combines with J gene TRBJ2-7; perhaps TRBD1 as D (6 bases). V lost 3 bases, J lost 3 bases, and 16 bases lay in between. Germline V gene lookup returns CDR1 SGDLS and CDR2 YYNGEE. The CDR3 length is 15 residues. The CDR3 sequence is CASSEGQGLIYEQYF. The CDR3 DNA reads TGTGCCAGCAGCGAAGGGCAGGGGCTAATCTACGAGCAGTACTTC.

This clonotype was seen a handful of times. The gene calls are TRBV12-3 or TRBV12-4 and TRBJ1-5; D uncertain. V lost 1 base, J lost 9 bases, and 10 bases lay in between. The CDR3 has 13 residues. CDR3 DNA: TGTGCCAGCAGTTTAGGAATACTGGGGCCCCAGCATTTT. It encodes CASSLGILGPQHF.

This clonotype was counted a few times. The V gene is TRBV18, the J gene TRBJ2-3; no definite D call. This CDR3 spans 15 amino acids. Looked up from germline, CDR1 is KGHSH and CDR2 is LQKENI. The V gene lost 0 bases and the J gene lost 2 bases, with 9 bases spanning the gap. The CDR3 DNA is TGTGCCAGCTCACCACCGACCGGACCCACAGATACGCAGTATTTT. This translates into CASSPPTGPTDTQYF.